This entry lists 10 T cell receptor beta chains sequenced from one sample in a study of CD8 T cells in ankylosing spondylitis. One entry per CDR3 protein, called by TCRdb with MiXCR from the 5' RACE reads. This table holds fewer than 250,000 distinct CDR3 sequences, over 9.5% found once. Sequenced material: blood, either unsorted or a sorted T cell fraction (not recorded which). The receptor source for this set is a male donor with ankylosing spondylitis or in good health (not recorded which).

Details on this clonotype: A much larger clone differs from this one at a single base, so this may be a read error. The V gene is TRBV7-2, the J gene TRBJ2-7, with TRBD1 as a possible D gene (6 bases). The germline gives CDR1 SGHTA, CDR2 FQGNSA. CDR3 size: 14 residues. The CDR3 nucleotides are TGTGTCAGCAGCTCTCAACAGGGCTCCTACGAGCAGTACTTC. It translates to CVSSSQQGSYEQYF. The full variable domain, in which reference TRBV7-2 and TRBJ2-7 provide the parts outside the CDR3, is GAGVSQSPSNKVTEKGKDVELRCDPISGHTALYWYRQSLGQGLEFLIYFQGNSAPDKSGLPSDRFSAERTGGSVSTLTIQRTQQEDSAVYLCVSSSQQGSYEQYFGPGTRLTVT.

This clonotype was recorded many times. This chain connects TRBV12-3 or TRBV12-4 to TRBJ2-2; TRBD2 agrees at 8 bases. This CDR3 comprises 14 residues. V was pared by 1 base and J by 5 bases, with 0 bases of the junction left unmatched. CDR3 sequence: CASSLVAGTGELFF. CDR3 in DNA: TGTGCCAGCAGTTTAGTAGCGGGAACCGGGGAGCTGTTTTTT.

In this sample, this clonotype turned up many times. V gene TRBV20-1 combines with J gene TRBJ2-3; TRBD2 might be the D (5 bases). The ends were cut back, 2 bases at V and 8 bases at J, with 14 bases in the middle. Germline lookup yields CDR1 DFQATT and CDR2 SNEGSKA (reference sequence). The CDR3 is 13 residues long. CDR3 DNA: TGCAGTGCTAGACGTGCTACCGGGGTTACGCAGTATTTT. This translates into CSARRATGVTQYF.

This clonotype was found many times. The chain recombines TRBV6-2 or TRBV6-3 with TRBJ2-1; tentatively, D is TRBD2 (6 bases). The CDR3 totals 17 residues. The V end was cut by 4 bases, the J end by 7 bases, with 23 bases between. CDR1 is MNHEY and CDR2 is SVGEGT in the germline V gene. CDR3 coding DNA: TGTGCCAGCAGTTCCCCTAGGTTTGTTGGAGGGCTAAATGAGCAGTTCTTC. Translation: CASSSPRFVGGLNEQFF.

This clonotype has a count of ten or more. V and J are TRBV3-1 and TRBJ2-2; D might be TRBD2 (6 bases). There are 15 residues in the CDR3. V was clipped by 8 bases and J by 6 bases, with 19 bases between them. Germline lookup yields CDR1 LGHDT and CDR2 YNNKEL (reference sequence). DNA of the CDR3: TGTGCCAGCCGTCTTAGCGGACGGGTTGCCGGGGAGCTGTTTTTT. Protein sequence: CASRLSGRVAGELFF.

This clonotype was observed many times. This chain uses TRBV5-1 with TRBJ1-4, with a possible D match to TRBD1 (5 bases). The CDR3 consists of 15 residues. Trimming took off 3 bases at V and 8 bases at J, with 17 bases between the two ends. CDR1 SGHRS and CDR2 YFSETQ come from the germline V gene. CDR3 residues: CASSSSSSRAEKLFF. The CDR3 DNA sequence: TGCGCCAGCAGCTCCTCTTCAAGCAGGGCGGAAAAACTGTTTTTT.

This clonotype was seen many times. The genes are TRBV20-1 and TRBJ2-1, with TRBD2 matching 13 bases. This CDR3 is 15 amino acids long. Germline assignment: CDR1 DFQATT and CDR2 SNEGSKA (reference sequence). V was pared by 5 bases and J by 8 bases, with 9 bases of the junction left unmatched. DNA of the CDR3: TGCAGTGCTTCCCGCGGAACTAGCGGGGGGGATGAGCAGTTCTTC. This encodes CSASRGTSGGDEQFF.

This clonotype has at least ten counts. The rearrangement uses TRBV10-2 and TRBJ2-7; TRBD1 agrees at 7 bases. V shed 6 bases and J 3 bases; nucleotides not matched to a gene: 14. Germline assignment: CDR1 WSHSY and CDR2 SAAADI. The CDR3 consists of 16 residues. In nucleotides, the CDR3 is TGCGCCAGCAGCGATACCTCGACAGGGCTGGTCTACGAGCAGTACTTC. Translated: CASSDTSTGLVYEQYF.

The table lists this clonotype with many counts. The chain recombines TRBV5-1 with TRBJ2-3; maybe TRBD1 (5 bases). CDR1 SGHRS and CDR2 YFSETQ come from the germline V gene. The CDR3 extends over 16 amino acids. V lost 0 bases and J 0 bases, leaving 11 bases between the germline ends. The CDR3 region is CASSLVQGQSTDTQYF. As DNA, the CDR3 is TGCGCCAGCAGCTTGGTGCAGGGCCAGAGCACAGATACGCAGTATTTT. Variable domain in full (rest from reference TRBV5-1 and TRBJ2-3): KAGVTQTPRYLIKTRGQQVTLSCSPISGHRSVSWYQQTPGQGLQFLFEYFSETQRNKGNFPGRFSGRQFSNSRSEMNVSTLELGDSALYLCASSLVQGQSTDTQYFGPGTRLTVL.

This clonotype appeared a few times. The chain's CDR3 is CSAMTTTRNTDTQYF. In DNA form, the CDR3 reads TGCAGTGCCATGACGACAACCCGGAACACAGATACGCAGTATTTT. The rearrangement joins TRBV20-1 to TRBJ2-3; D is unresolved. The germline CDR1 and CDR2 sequences are DFQATT and SNEGSKA (reference sequence). V was pared by 6 bases and J by 2 bases, with 18 bases between. The CDR3 sequence is 15 residues long.